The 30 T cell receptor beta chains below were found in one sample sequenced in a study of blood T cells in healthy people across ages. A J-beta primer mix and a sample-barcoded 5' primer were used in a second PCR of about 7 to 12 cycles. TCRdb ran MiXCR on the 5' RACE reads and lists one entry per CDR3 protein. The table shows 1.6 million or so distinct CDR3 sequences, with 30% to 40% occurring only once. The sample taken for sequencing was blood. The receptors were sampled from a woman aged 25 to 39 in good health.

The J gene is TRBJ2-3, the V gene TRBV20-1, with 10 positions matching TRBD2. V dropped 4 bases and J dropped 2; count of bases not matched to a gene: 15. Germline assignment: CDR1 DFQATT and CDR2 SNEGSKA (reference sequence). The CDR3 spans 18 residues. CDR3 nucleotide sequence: TGCAGTGCTACCACTGTGGGACTAGCGTACCGTATCACAGATACGCAGTATTTT. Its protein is CSATTVGLAYRITDTQYF.

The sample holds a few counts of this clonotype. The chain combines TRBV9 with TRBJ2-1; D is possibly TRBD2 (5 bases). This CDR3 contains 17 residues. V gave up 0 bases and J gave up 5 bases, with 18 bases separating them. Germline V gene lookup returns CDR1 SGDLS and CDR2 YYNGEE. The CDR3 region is CASSVAGGHRVDNEQFF. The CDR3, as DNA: TGTGCCAGCAGCGTAGCGGGCGGGCACCGTGTGGACAATGAGCAGTTCTTC.

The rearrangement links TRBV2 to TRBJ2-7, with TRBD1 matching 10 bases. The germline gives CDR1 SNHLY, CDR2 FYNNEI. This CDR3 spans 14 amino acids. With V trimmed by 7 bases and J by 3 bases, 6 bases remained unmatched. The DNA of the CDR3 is TGTGCCAGCATGCGCGGGACAGGGGTCTACGAGCAGTACTTC. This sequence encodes CASMRGTGVYEQYF.

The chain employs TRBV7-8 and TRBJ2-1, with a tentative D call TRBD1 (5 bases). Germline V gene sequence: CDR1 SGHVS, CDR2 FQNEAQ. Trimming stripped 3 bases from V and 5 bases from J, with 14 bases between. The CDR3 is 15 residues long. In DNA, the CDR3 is TGTGCCAGCAGCTTTTCAGGGTACTACCACAATGAGCAGTTCTTC. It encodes CASSFSGYYHNEQFF. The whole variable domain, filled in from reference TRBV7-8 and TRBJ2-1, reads GAGVSQSPRYKVAKRGQDVALRCDPISGHVSLFWYQQALGQGPEFLTYFQNEAQLDKSGLPSDRFFAERPEGSVSTLKIQRTQQEDSAVYLCASSFSGYYHNEQFFGPGTRLTVL.

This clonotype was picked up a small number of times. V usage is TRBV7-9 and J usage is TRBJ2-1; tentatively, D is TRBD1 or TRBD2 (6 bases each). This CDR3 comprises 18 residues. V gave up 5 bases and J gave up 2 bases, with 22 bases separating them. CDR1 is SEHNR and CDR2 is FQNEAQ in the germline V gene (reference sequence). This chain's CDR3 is CASSPGFGGGATYNEQFF. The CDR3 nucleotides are TGTGCCAGCAGCCCCGGGTTCGGGGGCGGGGCCACCTACAATGAGCAGTTCTTC.

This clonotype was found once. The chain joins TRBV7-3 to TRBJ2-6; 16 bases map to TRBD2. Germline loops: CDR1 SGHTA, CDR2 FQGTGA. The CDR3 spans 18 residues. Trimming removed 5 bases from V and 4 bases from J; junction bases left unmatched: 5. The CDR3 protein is CASSPGLAGGIGANVLTF. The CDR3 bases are TGTGCCAGCAGCCCGGGACTAGCGGGAGGGATCGGGGCCAACGTCCTGACTTTC.

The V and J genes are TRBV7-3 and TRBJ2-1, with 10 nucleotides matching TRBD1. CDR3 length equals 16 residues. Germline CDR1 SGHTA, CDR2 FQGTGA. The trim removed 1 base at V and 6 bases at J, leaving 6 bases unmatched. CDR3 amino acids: CASSLIGTGDLNEQFF. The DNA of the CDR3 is TGTGCCAGCAGCTTAATTGGGACAGGGGACCTCAATGAGCAGTTCTTC.

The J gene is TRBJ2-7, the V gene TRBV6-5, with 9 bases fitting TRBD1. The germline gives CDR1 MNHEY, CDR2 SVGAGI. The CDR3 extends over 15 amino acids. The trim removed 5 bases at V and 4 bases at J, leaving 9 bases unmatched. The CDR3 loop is CASSRIQGAGYEQYF. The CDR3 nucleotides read TGTGCCAGCAGTCGTATACAGGGGGCGGGGTACGAGCAGTACTTC.

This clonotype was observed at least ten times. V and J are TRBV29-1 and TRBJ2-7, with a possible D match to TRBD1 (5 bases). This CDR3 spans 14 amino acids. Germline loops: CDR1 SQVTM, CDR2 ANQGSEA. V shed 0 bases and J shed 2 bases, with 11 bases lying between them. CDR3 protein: CSVEDQGQPYEQYF. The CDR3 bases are TGCAGCGTTGAAGATCAGGGCCAGCCCTACGAGCAGTACTTC.

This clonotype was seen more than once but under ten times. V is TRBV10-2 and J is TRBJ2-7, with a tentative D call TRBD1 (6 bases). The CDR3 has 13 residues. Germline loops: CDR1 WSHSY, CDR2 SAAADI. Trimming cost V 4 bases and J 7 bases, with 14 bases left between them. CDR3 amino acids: CASSGGPQGEQYF. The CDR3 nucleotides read TGCGCCAGCAGTGGCGGACCTCAGGGGGAGCAGTACTTC.

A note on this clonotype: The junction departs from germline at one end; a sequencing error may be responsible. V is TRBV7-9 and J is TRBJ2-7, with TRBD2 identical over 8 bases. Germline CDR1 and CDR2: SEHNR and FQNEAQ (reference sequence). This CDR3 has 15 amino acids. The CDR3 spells CASSLEVAGPVERYF. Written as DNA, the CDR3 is TGTGCCAGCAGCTTAGAGGTAGCGGGACCTGTGGAGCGGTACTTC.

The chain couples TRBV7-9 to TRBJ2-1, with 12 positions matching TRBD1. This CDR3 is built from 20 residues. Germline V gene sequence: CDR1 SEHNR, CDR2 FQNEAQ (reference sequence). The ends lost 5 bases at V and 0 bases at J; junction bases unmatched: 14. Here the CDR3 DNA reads TGTGCCAGCAGCCAACCCGGGACAGGGGGCGATTCGAGCTCCTACAATGAGCAGTTCTTC. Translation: CASSQPGTGGDSSSYNEQFF.

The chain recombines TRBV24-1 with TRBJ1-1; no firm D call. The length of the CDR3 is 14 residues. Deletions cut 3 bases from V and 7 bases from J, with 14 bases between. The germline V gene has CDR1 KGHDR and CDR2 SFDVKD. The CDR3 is CATSDVGPSGEAFF. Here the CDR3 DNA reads TGTGCCACCAGTGATGTGGGCCCTTCGGGTGAAGCTTTCTTT.

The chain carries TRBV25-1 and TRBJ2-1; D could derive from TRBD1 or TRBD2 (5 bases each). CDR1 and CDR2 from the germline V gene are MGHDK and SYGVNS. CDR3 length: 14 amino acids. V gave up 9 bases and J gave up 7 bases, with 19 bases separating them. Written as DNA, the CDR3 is TGTGCCAGGGCCGGGGACCGAAGGTTGAATGAGCAGTTCTTC. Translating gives CARAGDRRLNEQFF.

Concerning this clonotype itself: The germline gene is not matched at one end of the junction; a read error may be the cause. CDR3 nucleotide sequence: TGTGCCAGCACTATGCCGGGGACTAGCACAGATACGCAATATTTT. Encoded protein: CASTMPGTSTDTQYF. This rearrangement joins TRBV12-3 or TRBV12-4 to TRBJ2-3, with 9 positions matching TRBD2. This CDR3 contains 15 residues.

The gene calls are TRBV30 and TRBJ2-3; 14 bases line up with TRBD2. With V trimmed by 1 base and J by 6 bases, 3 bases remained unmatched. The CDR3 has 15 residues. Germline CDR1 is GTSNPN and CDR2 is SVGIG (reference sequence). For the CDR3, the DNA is TGTGCCTGGAGTGGGGGACTAGCGGGAGTGGATACGCAGTATTTT. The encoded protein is CAWSGGLAGVDTQYF.

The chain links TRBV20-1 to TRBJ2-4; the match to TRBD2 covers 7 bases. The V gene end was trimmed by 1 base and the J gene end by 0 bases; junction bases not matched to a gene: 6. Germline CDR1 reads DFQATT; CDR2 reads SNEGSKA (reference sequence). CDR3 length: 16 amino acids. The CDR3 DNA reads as TGCAGTGCTAGAGCTGCTAGCGGTCTAGCCAAAAACATTCAGTACTTC. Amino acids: CSARAASGLAKNIQYF.

CDR3 nucleotides: TGCAGTGCTAGGCGTAGCGGGGGGATCCAAGAGACCCAGTACTTC. It translates to CSARRSGGIQETQYF. The chain recombines TRBV20-1 with TRBJ2-5, with 10 positions matching TRBD2. CDR1 and CDR2 from the germline V gene are DFQATT and SNEGSKA (reference sequence). The ends lost 3 bases at V and 1 base at J; junction bases unmatched: 5. This CDR3 comprises 15 residues.

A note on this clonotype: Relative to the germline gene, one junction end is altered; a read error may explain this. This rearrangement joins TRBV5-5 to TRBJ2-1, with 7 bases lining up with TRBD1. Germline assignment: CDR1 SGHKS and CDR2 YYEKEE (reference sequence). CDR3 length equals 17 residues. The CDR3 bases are TGTGCCAGCAGCCGAGACTTGGACAGGATCCTCGGGGATGAGCGGTTCTTC. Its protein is CASSRDLDRILGDERFF. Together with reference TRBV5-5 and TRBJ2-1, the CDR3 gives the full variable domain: DAGVTQSPTHLIKTRGQQVTLRCSPISGHKSVSWYQQVLGQGPQFIFQYYEKEERGRGNFPDRFSARQFPNYSSELNVNALLLGDSALYLCASSRDLDRILGDERFFGPGTRLTVL.

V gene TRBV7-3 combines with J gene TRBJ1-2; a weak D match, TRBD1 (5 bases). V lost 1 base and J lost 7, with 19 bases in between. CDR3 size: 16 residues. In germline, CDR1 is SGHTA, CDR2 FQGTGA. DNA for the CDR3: TGTGCCAGCAGCTTAAATGTTGGTGATAGGGGCGGTGGCTACACCTTC. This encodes CASSLNVGDRGGGYTF.

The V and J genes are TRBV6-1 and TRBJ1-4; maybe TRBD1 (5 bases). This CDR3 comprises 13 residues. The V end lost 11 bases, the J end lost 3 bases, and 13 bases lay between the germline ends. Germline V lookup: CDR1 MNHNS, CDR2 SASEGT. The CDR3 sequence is CAGGDFANEKLFF. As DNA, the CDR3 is TGTGCCGGGGGGGACTTCGCTAATGAAAAACTGTTTTTT.

The DNA of the CDR3 is TGTGCCAGCCCACGGAAGGGGACCGACCCCTCCGTCACTGAAGCTTTCTTT. Amino acids: CASPRKGTDPSVTEAFF. This sequence joins TRBV28 and TRBJ1-1; maybe TRBD1 (5 bases). The CDR3 loop spans 17 amino acids. Trimming took 8 bases from V and 4 from J, leaving 26 bases between them. Per the germline V gene, CDR1 is MDHEN and CDR2 is SYDVKM.

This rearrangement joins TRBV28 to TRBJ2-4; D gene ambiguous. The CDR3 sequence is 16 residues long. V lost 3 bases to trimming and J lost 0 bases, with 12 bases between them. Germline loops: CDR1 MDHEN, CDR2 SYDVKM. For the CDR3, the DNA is TGTGCCAGCAGTTTGTCCGGGCGGCTAGCCAAAAACATTCAGTACTTC. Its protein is CASSLSGRLAKNIQYF.

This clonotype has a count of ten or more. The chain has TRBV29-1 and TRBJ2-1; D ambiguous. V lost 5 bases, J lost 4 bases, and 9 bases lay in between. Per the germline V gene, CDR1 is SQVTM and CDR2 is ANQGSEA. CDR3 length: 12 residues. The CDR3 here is CSVPTAYNEQFF. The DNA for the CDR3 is TGCAGCGTTCCCACGGCATACAATGAGCAGTTCTTC.

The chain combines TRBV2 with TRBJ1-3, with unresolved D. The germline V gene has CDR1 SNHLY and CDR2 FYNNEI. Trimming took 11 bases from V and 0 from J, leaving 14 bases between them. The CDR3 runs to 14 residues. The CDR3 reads CAYPSVGSGNTIYF. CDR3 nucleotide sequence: TGTGCCTATCCCTCGGTGGGCTCTGGAAACACCATATATTTT.

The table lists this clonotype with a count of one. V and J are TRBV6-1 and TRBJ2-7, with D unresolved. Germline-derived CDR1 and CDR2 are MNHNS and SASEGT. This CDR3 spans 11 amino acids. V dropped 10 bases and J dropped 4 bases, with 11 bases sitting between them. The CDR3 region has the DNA TGTGCCACCACGCCCGTTTACGAGCAGTACTTC. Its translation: CATTPVYEQYF.

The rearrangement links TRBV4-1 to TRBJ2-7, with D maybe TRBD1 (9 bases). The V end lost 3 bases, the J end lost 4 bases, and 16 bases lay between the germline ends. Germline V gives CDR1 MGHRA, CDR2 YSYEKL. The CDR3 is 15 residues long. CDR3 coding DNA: TGCGCCAGCAGCCATATAGCGGGACAGGGATACGAGCAGTACTTC. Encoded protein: CASSHIAGQGYEQYF.

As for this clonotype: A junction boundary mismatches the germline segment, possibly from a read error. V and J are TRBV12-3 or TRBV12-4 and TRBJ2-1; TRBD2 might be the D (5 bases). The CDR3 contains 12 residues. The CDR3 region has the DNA TGCACCAGCAGTTTAGTGAGGGATAAGCAGTTCTTC. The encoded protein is CTSSLVRDKQFF.

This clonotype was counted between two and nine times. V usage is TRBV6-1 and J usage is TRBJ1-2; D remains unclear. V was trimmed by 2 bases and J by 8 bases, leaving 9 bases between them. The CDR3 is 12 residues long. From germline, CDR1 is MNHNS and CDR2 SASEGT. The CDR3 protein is CASSERGLGYTF. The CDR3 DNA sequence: TGTGCCAGCAGTGAACGAGGACTGGGCTACACCTTC.

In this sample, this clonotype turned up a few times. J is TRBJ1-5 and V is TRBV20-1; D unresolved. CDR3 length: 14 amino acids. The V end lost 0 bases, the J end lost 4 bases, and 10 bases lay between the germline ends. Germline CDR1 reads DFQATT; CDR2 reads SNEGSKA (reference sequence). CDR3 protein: CSARERRGNQPQHF. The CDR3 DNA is TGCAGTGCTAGAGAGAGGCGGGGTAATCAGCCCCAGCATTTT.